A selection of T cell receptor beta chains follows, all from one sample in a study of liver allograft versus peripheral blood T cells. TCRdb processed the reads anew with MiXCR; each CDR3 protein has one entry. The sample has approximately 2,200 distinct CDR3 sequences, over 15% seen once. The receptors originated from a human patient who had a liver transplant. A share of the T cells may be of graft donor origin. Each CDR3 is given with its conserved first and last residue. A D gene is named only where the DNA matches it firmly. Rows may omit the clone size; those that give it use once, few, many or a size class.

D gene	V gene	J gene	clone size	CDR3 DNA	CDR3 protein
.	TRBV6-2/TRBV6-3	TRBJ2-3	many	TGTGCCAGCAGCAGCCGGGACGGATACACAGATACGCAGTATTTT	CASSSRDGYTDTQYF
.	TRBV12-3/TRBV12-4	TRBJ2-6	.	TGTGCCAGCAGTTTAACCTCTGGGGCCAACGTCCTGACTTTC	CASSLTSGANVLTF
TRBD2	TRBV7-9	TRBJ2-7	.	TGTGCCAGCAGCCCCGGGACTAGCGGTACCTACGAGCAGTACTTC	CASSPGTSGTYEQYF
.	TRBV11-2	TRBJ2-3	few	TGTGCCAGCAGCCCAATCGCTAGCACAGATACGCAGTATTTT	CASSPIASTDTQYF
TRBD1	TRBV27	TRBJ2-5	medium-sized	TGTGCCAGCAGTTTTCGACAGGGGGGCTACCAAGAGACCCAGTACTTC	CASSFRQGGYQETQYF
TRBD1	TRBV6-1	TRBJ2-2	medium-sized	TGTGCCAGCAGTCCTTTAAGGGGGCGTACCGGGGAGCTGTTTTTT	CASSPLRGRTGELFF
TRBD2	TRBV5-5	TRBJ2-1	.	TGTGCCAGCAGGGCCGGGACTAGCGGGAGGGGGAGCTCCTACAATGAGCAGTTCTTC	CASRAGTSGRGSSYNEQFF
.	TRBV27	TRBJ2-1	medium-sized	TGTGCCAGCAGTTTTATGTTGCGTACTGAGCAGTTCTTC	CASSFMLRTEQFF
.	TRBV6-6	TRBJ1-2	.	TGTGCCAGCAGTTGGGGTGTGGGCTATGGCTACACCTTC	CASSWGVGYGYTF
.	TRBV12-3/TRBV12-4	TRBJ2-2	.	TGTGCCAGCAGTTTAGGGCAGGGAGACACCGGGGAGCTGTTTTTT	CASSLGQGDTGELFF
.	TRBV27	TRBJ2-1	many	TGTGCCAGCAGTCTATTGGCTGGAGAGGTTTCCTACAATGAGCAGTTCTTC	CASSLLAGEVSYNEQFF
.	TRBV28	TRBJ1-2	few	TGTGCCAGCACCCTGACACAGGGTCGTAGTGGCTACACCTTC	CASTLTQGRSGYTF
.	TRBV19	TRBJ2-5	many	TGTGCCAGTAGTATAGTGGGCGGCCAAGAGACCCAGTACTTC	CASSIVGGQETQYF
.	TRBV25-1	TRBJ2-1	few	TGTGCCAGCAGTGATGGAGCCTCGCCCTACAATGAGCAGTTCTTC	CASSDGASPYNEQFF
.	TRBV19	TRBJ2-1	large	TGTGCCAGTAGTATAGCCCTGGGTGCTCATCTGCCCTACAATGAGCAGTTCTTC	CASSIALGAHLPYNEQFF
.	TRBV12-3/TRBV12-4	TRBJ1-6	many	TGTGCCAGCAGTTTCGGCGGCAATTCACCCCTCCACTTT	CASSFGGNSPLHF
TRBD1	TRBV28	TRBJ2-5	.	TGTGCCAGCAGTTTTCTCCGGACAGGGGCTGAGACCCAGTACTTC	CASSFLRTGAETQYF
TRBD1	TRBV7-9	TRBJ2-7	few	TGTGCCAGCAGCCCCGGGACAGGCTACGAGCAGTACTTC	CASSPGTGYEQYF